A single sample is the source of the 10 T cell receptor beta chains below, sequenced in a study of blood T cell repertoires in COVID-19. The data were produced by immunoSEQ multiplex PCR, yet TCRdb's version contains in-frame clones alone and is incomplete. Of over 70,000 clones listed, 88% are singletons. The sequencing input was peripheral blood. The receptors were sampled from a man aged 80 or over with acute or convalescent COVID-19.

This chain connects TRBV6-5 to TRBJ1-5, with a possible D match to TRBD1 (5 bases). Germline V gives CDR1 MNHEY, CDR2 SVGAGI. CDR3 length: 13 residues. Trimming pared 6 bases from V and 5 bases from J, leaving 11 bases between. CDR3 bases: TGTGCCAGCAGGAAGGGGTATGATCAGCCCCAGCATTTT. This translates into CASRKGYDQPQHF.

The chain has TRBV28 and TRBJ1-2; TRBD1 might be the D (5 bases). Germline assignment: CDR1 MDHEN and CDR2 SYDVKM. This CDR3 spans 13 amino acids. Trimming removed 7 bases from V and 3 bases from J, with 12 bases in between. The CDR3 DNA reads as TGTGCCAGCAACAGGCCCACTCACTATGGCTACACCTTC. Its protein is CASNRPTHYGYTF.

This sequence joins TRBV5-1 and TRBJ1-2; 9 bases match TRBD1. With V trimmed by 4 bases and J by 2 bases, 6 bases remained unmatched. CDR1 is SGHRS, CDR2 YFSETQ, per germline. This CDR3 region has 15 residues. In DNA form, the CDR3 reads TGCGCCAGCAGCCCGGTGGACAGGGGCAACTATGGCTACACCTTC. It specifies CASSPVDRGNYGYTF. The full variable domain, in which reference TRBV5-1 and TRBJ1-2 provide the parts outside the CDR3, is KAGVTQTPRYLIKTRGQQVTLSCSPISGHRSVSWYQQTPGQGLQFLFEYFSETQRNKGNFPGRFSGRQFSNSRSEMNVSTLELGDSALYLCASSPVDRGNYGYTFGSGTRLTVV.

CDR3 loop: CATALGGNTDTQYF. The CDR3 nucleotides read TGTGCCACCGCCCTTGGGGGGAACACAGATACGCAGTATTTT. The chain combines TRBV24-1 with TRBJ2-3, with a possible D match to TRBD2 (6 bases). This CDR3 has 14 residues. The V end lost 9 bases, the J end lost 2 bases, and 14 bases lay between the germline ends. Germline-derived CDR1 and CDR2 are KGHDR and SFDVKD.

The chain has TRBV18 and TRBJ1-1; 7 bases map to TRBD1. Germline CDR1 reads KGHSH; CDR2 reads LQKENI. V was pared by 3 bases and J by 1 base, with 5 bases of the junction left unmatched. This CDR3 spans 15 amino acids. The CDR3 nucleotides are TGTGCCAGCTCACCGGGACAGAACCCGAACACTGAAGCTTTCTTT. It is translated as CASSPGQNPNTEAFF.

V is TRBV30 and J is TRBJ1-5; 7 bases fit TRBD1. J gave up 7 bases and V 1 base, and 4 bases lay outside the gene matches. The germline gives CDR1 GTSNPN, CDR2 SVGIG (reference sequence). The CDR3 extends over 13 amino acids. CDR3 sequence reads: CAWSGQQGQPQHF. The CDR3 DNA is TGTGCCTGGAGTGGCCAACAGGGGCAGCCCCAGCATTTT.

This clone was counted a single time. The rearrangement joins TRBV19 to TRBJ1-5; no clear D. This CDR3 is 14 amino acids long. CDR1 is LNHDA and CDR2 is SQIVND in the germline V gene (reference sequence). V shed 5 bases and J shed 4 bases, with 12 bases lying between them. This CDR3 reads CASSSGRDNQPQHF. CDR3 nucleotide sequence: TGTGCCAGTAGTTCCGGACGGGATAATCAGCCCCAGCATTTT.

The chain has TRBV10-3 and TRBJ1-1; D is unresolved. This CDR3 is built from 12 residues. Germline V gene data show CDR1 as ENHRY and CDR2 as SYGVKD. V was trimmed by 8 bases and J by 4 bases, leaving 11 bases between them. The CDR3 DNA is TGTGCCATCTTTGGTGGCGGCACTGAAGCTTTCTTT. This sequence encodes CAIFGGGTEAFF.

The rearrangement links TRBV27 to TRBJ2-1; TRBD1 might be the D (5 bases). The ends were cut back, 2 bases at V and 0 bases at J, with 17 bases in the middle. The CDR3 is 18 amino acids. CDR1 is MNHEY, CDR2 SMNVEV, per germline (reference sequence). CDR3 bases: TGTGCCAGCAGTTTAGGGTACGCAGGGCCGAGCTCCTACAATGAGCAGTTCTTC. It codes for CASSLGYAGPSSYNEQFF.

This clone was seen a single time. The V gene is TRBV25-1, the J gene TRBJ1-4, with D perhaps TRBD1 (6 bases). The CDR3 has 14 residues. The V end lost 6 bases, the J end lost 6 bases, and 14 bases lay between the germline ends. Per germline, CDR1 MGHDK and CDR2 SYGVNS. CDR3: CASRGSGAYEKLFF. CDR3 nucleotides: TGTGCCAGCAGGGGTTCAGGGGCCTATGAAAAACTGTTTTTT.